The 25 T cell receptor beta chains listed next were all sequenced from one sample in a study of molecular identifiers for immune sequencing clone quantification (dated by TCRdb to the late 2010s). The library was produced with PCR. Sequencer: Illumina HiSeq 4000. TCRdb passed the public sequencing reads through fastp at Q25 and MiXCR, retaining productive beta sequences. Duplicate CDR3 protein sequences are folded into a single record with the most common DNA and genes. The sample table records a few hundred thousand distinct CDR3 sequences; 20% to 25% of these occur just once. Of the sample, approximately 0.8% is held by the ten largest clones. Material for sequencing was naive CD8+ T cells from blood, with Jurkat cell RNA spiked in. Per the publication, the cell subset or site label means: FACS-sorted CD8+CD4-CCR7+CD45RA+ naive T cells. All receptors come from a human donor in good health. Some libraries in this study had Jurkat cell RNA spiked in.

Points on this clonotype: The junction differs from germline at one of its ends, possibly a read error. The chain employs TRBV7-3 and TRBJ2-1, with a tentative D call TRBD1 (5 bases). This CDR3 spans 15 amino acids. Germline V gives CDR1 SGHTA, CDR2 FQGTGA. The DNA of the CDR3 is TGTGCCAACAGCCCCCTCGGGCAGGGATTGCATGAGCAGTTCTTC. It encodes CANSPLGQGLHEQFF.

The table lists this clonotype with many counts. The chain links TRBV29-1 to TRBJ1-1; D perhaps matches TRBD1 (5 bases). The germline V gene has CDR1 SQVTM and CDR2 ANQGSEA. V shed 3 bases and J shed 7 bases, with 9 bases lying between them. The CDR3 runs to 11 residues. CDR3 sequence (DNA): TGCAGCGTTGATGGGCAGGGTGAAGCTTTCTTT. Translating gives CSVDGQGEAFF.

The rearrangement links TRBV5-6 to TRBJ2-2; the D is unclear. The germline gives CDR1 SGHDT, CDR2 YYEEEE. V was pared by 0 bases and J by 7 bases, with 7 bases between. The CDR3 extends over 13 amino acids. The CDR3 protein is CASSLDPGGELFF. CDR3 bases: TGTGCCAGCAGCTTGGATCCAGGCGGGGAGCTGTTTTTT.

The chain has TRBV6-5 and TRBJ2-3; 8 nucleotides align to TRBD2. This CDR3 is built from 15 residues. The ends lost 8 bases at V and 0 bases at J; junction bases unmatched: 7. Per the germline V gene, CDR1 is MNHEY and CDR2 is SVGAGI. The CDR3 spells CASWIAGFSTDTQYF. The CDR3 coding sequence is TGTGCCAGCTGGATAGCGGGGTTTAGCACAGATACGCAGTATTTT.

In this sample, this clonotype turned up a few times. This rearrangement joins TRBV4-2 to TRBJ2-2, with D unresolved. Germline CDR1 and CDR2: LGHNA and YNFKEQ. The CDR3 is made up of 15 amino acids. V lost 3 bases to trimming and J lost 1 base, with 9 bases between them. CDR3 bases: TGTGCCAGCAGCCAGGGTAGTAAGAACACCGGGGAGCTGTTTTTT. It encodes CASSQGSKNTGELFF.

The V and J genes are TRBV2 and TRBJ1-2, with TRBD1 identical over 10 bases. CDR3 length equals 15 residues. CDR1 SNHLY and CDR2 FYNNEI come from the germline V gene. J gave up 2 bases and V 3 bases, and 3 bases lay outside the gene matches. The CDR3 region has the DNA TGTGCCAGCAGTGAGACGACAGGGGGCAACTATGGCTACACCTTC. Encoded protein: CASSETTGGNYGYTF. The full variable domain, completed using reference TRBV2 and TRBJ1-2, is EPEVTQTPSHQVTQMGQEVILRCVPISNHLYFYWYRQILGQKVEFLVSFYNNEISEKSEIFDDQFSVERPDGSNFTLKIRSTKLEDSAMYFCASSETTGGNYGYTFGSGTRLTVV.

A word on this clonotype: Given a much more abundant clone one base away, this may be a read error. The CDR3 region is CASNFEQGPEQFF. The CDR3, as DNA: TGTGCCAGCAACTTCGAACAGGGGCCCGAGCAGTTCTTC. The genes are TRBV5-6 and TRBJ2-1; 7 bases align to TRBD1. This CDR3 region has 13 residues. The V gene end was trimmed by 6 bases and the J gene end by 10 bases; junction bases not matched to a gene: 10. In germline, CDR1 is SGHDT, CDR2 YYEEEE.

This clonotype turned up a few times. This sequence joins TRBV5-6 and TRBJ1-1; D possibly corresponds to TRBD1 (5 bases). Germline V gene lookup returns CDR1 SGHDT and CDR2 YYEEEE. The CDR3 has 14 amino acids. V was shortened by 6 bases and J by 0 bases, with 12 bases between the two germline ends. The CDR3 DNA sequence: TGTGCCAGCACCCCGGGGACCCTGAACACTGAAGCTTTCTTT. Amino acid sequence: CASTPGTLNTEAFF.

This clonotype occurred many times. The gene calls are TRBV6-5 and TRBJ2-1; no firm D call. There are 16 residues in the CDR3. CDR1 MNHEY and CDR2 SVGAGI come from the germline V gene. Trimming stripped 2 bases from V and 0 bases from J, with 11 bases between. CDR3 sequence reads: CASSYRSKSSYNEQFF. The CDR3 DNA sequence: TGTGCCAGCAGTTACCGCTCGAAGAGCTCCTACAATGAGCAGTTCTTC.

This clonotype was recorded at least ten times. The chain is built from TRBV7-9 and TRBJ1-1, with unresolved D. V shed 1 base and J shed 3 bases, with 12 bases lying between them. From germline, CDR1 is SEHNR and CDR2 FQNEAQ (reference sequence). The CDR3 has 15 residues. The CDR3 sequence is CASSLVEGDDTEAFF. The CDR3 DNA sequence: TGTGCCAGCAGCTTAGTTGAGGGAGATGACACTGAAGCTTTCTTT.

Of note for this clonotype: It may be a read error: a sequence one base away is much more abundant. The V call is TRBV7-6, the J call TRBJ2-3; 7 bases align to TRBD2. Germline trimming cut 5 bases from V and 10 bases from J; bases unmatched to any gene: 6. Germline V gene data show CDR1 as SGHVS and CDR2 as FNYEAQ. The CDR3 contains 12 residues. As DNA, the CDR3 is TGTGCCAGCAGCGGGAGCGGGGATGCGCAGTATTTT. It translates to CASSGSGDAQYF.

This clonotype was recorded many times. V usage is TRBV7-6 and J usage is TRBJ2-3; a weak D match, TRBD2 (6 bases). The germline V and J ends were trimmed by 3 bases and 4 bases, with 20 bases remaining between them. Germline V gives CDR1 SGHVS, CDR2 FNYEAQ. The CDR3 is made up of 17 amino acids. The CDR3: CASSFFRLGGASDTQYF. CDR3 coding DNA: TGTGCCAGCAGCTTTTTCCGCTTGGGGGGTGCATCAGATACGCAGTATTTT.

As concerns this clonotype: With a much larger clone just one base away, this may be a read error. Since the CDR3 does not end with the conserved phenylalanine or tryptophan, this likely comes from a read error. The V gene is TRBV6-2 or TRBV6-3, the J gene TRBJ2-2; D call uncertain. Germline CDR1 MNHEY, CDR2 SVGEGT. This CDR3 has 12 residues. The V end was cut by 0 bases, the J end by 5 bases, with 1 base between. The CDR3 reads CASSYSTGELFS. CDR3 nucleotides: TGTGCCAGCAGTTACTCGACCGGGGAGCTGTTTTCT.

Points on this clonotype: A read error is possible here, since a much larger clone lies one base away. This sequence joins TRBV4-1 and TRBJ1-2; TRBD1 might be the D (5 bases). The germline gives CDR1 MGHRA, CDR2 YSYEKL. The CDR3 length is 16 residues. The CDR3 DNA sequence: TGCGCCAGCAGCCAAGTAGGGGTAACAGGTTACTATGGCTACATCTTC. Translated, it gives CASSQVGVTGYYGYIF.

This clonotype has a count of ten or more. The chain uses TRBV7-8 and TRBJ2-3; tentatively, D is TRBD1 or TRBD2 (6 bases each). Trimming removed 9 bases at V and 6 bases at J, with 19 bases between. The germline V gene has CDR1 SGHVS and CDR2 FQNEAQ. The CDR3 totals 14 residues. This chain's CDR3 is CASRGAGLLDTQYF. The DNA of the CDR3 is TGTGCCAGTAGGGGGGCGGGGCTGTTGGATACGCAGTATTTT.

This clonotype was seen many times. The V and J genes are TRBV4-3 and TRBJ2-3; 11 nucleotides agree with TRBD1. The length of the CDR3 is 16 residues. V shed 4 bases, J shed 5 bases, and the junction held 8 bases outside the gene matches. CDR1 and CDR2 from the germline V gene are LGHNA and YSLEER. The CDR3 DNA sequence: TGCGCCAGCAGCCCAGTGGGACAGGGGGATCTAGATACGCAGTATTTT. Translation: CASSPVGQGDLDTQYF.

In regard to this clonotype: This could be a read error, since a much larger clone is one nucleotide away. The chain links TRBV7-9 to TRBJ2-4; TRBD1 matches at 7 bases. The V segment lost 5 bases and the J segment 11 bases; nucleotides outside the gene matches: 21. The CDR3 is made up of 17 amino acids. The germline V gene has CDR1 SEHNR and CDR2 FQNEAQ (reference sequence). The CDR3 loop is CASSPPGQYEARILQYF. The CDR3 DNA follows: TGTGCCAGCAGCCCGCCGGGACAGTACGAAGCCAGAATTCTTCAGTACTTC.

This clonotype showed up many times. The V and J genes are TRBV28 and TRBJ2-7; D is ambiguous. Germline assignment: CDR1 MDHEN and CDR2 SYDVKM. The length of the CDR3 is 12 residues. With 4 bases removed from V and 7 bases from J, the gap between germline ends came to 11 bases. The CDR3 sequence is CASSSPGFEQYF. The DNA of the CDR3 is TGTGCCAGCAGTTCCCCGGGTTTTGAGCAGTACTTC.

Worth noting for this clonotype: A single base separates this from a much larger clone, so it may be a read error. The J gene is TRBJ2-1, the V gene TRBV7-9; D unresolved. The CDR3 spans 11 residues. The germline CDR1 and CDR2 sequences are SEHNR and FQNEAQ (reference sequence). The V gene lost 10 bases and the J gene lost 10 bases, with 14 bases spanning the gap. The chain's CDR3 is CATTEGYEQFF. The CDR3, as DNA: TGTGCCACCACGGAAGGCTACGAGCAGTTCTTC.

The chain combines TRBV19 with TRBJ2-1; no definite D call. Trimming removed 7 bases at V and 8 bases at J, with 18 bases between. This CDR3 spans 14 amino acids. CDR1 and CDR2 (germline): LNHDA, SQIVND (reference sequence). The CDR3 DNA is TGTGCCAGTACCATTAGCTACGGTAATTATGAGCAGTTCTTC. It translates to CASTISYGNYEQFF.

The table lists this clonotype with a few counts. This chain connects TRBV11-2 to TRBJ2-3; TRBD2 might be the D (6 bases). The CDR3 is made up of 17 amino acids. V dropped 5 bases and J dropped 2 bases, with 20 bases sitting between them. CDR1 and CDR2 (germline): SGHAT, FQNNGV. The CDR3: CASSAERFGGNTDTQYF. CDR3 sequence (DNA): TGTGCCAGCAGCGCAGAAAGGTTCGGGGGAAACACAGATACGCAGTATTTT.

CDR3 loop: CASSQGTTGTRYEQYF. The CDR3 bases are TGCGCCAGCAGCCAAGGCACGACCGGGACCCGCTACGAGCAGTACTTC. The J gene is TRBJ2-7, the V gene TRBV4-1; either TRBD1 or TRBD2 may fit D (5 bases each). Germline V gives CDR1 MGHRA, CDR2 YSYEKL. V lost 1 base, J lost 3 bases, and 16 bases lay in between. The CDR3 covers 16 residues.

This clonotype was recorded a few times. This sequence joins TRBV12-3 or TRBV12-4 and TRBJ2-7, with D perhaps matching TRBD1 (5 bases). V was clipped by 6 bases and J by 4 bases, with 16 bases between them. The CDR3 sequence is 14 residues long. The CDR3 bases are TGTGCCAGCAGCACCAGGGTGCCCACGTACGAGCAGTACTTC. Amino acid sequence: CASSTRVPTYEQYF.

Notes on this clonotype: This may stem from a read error, because a much larger clone lies one nucleotide away. Since no conserved phenylalanine or tryptophan closes the CDR3, a read error is the likely cause. The DNA is omitted, as the CDR3 cannot be located on it reliably, and the CDR3 follows TCRdb's listing. This rearrangement joins TRBV7-9 to TRBJ2-7. The CDR3 region is 14 residues in length, termini included. Germline lookup yields CDR1 SEHNR and CDR2 FQNEAQ (reference sequence). The CDR3 loop is CASSSIGWGEAEYS.

Details on this clonotype: A much more abundant neighbour one base away suggests this may be a read error. As the CDR3 is not closed by the conserved phenylalanine or tryptophan, this likely results from a read error. The chain couples TRBV3-1 to TRBJ2-7, with 7 bases that match TRBD1. Germline CDR1 LGHDT, CDR2 YNNKEL (reference sequence). This CDR3 has 15 amino acids. The ends lost 4 bases at V and 3 bases at J; junction bases unmatched: 9. The CDR3 spells CASSPNTGVRYEQYS. CDR3 nucleotides: TGTGCCAGCAGCCCCAATACAGGGGTACGCTACGAGCAGTACTCC.